The 27 T cell receptor beta chains below all came from one sample that was sequenced in a study of blood T cell repertoires in COVID-19. Method: immunoSEQ multiplex PCR; TCRdb's copy keeps in-frame clones and lacks some. The sample lists some 200,000 clones, 75% to 90% occurring once. The specimen was PBMCs or T cells enriched from blood (not recorded which). The origin of the receptors is a woman younger than 45 who had recovered from COVID-19.

The gene calls are TRBV30 and TRBJ1-2; the D gene is possibly TRBD1 (6 bases). Germline CDR1 reads GTSNPN; CDR2 reads SVGIG (reference sequence). The CDR3 spans 12 residues. This chain's CDR3 is CAAGQFNYGYTF. DNA for the CDR3: TGTGCGGCAGGACAGTTCAACTATGGCTACACCTTC.

The genes are TRBV9 and TRBJ1-2; no reliable D call. The CDR3 sequence is 13 residues long. The germline V gene has CDR1 SGDLS and CDR2 YYNGEE. V was trimmed by 7 bases and J by 8 bases, leaving 18 bases between them. The CDR3 is CASGVAGAKGYTF. CDR3 nucleotide sequence: TGTGCCAGCGGTGTGGCAGGTGCAAAGGGCTACACCTTC.

This clone was seen a few times. The DNA for the CDR3 is TGTGCCAGCAGCGCAGCAACCAGCGGGAGTCACTATTTT. Amino acid sequence: CASSAATSGSHYF. The chain has TRBV7-2 and TRBJ2-3; 8 nucleotides agree with TRBD2. Losses at the gene ends were 5 bases for V and 15 bases for J; bases not matched to a gene: 13. Germline CDR1 is SGHTA and CDR2 is FQGNSA. The CDR3 sequence is 13 residues long.

The genes are TRBV5-6 and TRBJ2-7; 13 nucleotides agree with TRBD2. V lost 1 base, J lost 5 bases, and 3 bases stayed unmatched. CDR1 and CDR2 (germline): SGHDT, YYEEEE. The CDR3 has 15 residues. The CDR3 spells CASSLRTSGSDEQYF. As DNA, the CDR3 is TGTGCCAGCAGCTTGAGGACTAGCGGGAGCGACGAGCAGTACTTC.

This clone was detected only a few times. V is TRBV6-5 and J is TRBJ1-4; 7 nucleotides align to TRBD1. The germline V gene encodes CDR1 MNHEY and CDR2 SVGAGI. The CDR3 extends over 13 amino acids. Trimming took 7 bases from V and 8 from J; bases not matched to a gene: 7. The CDR3 reads CASTLQGKEKLFF. CDR3 coding DNA: TGTGCCAGCACCCTACAGGGGAAGGAAAAACTGTTTTTT.

The V gene is TRBV2, the J gene TRBJ1-2; D is ambiguous. CDR1 SNHLY and CDR2 FYNNEI come from the germline V gene. The CDR3 is made up of 13 amino acids. The V end lost 6 bases, the J end lost 3 bases, and 11 bases lay between the germline ends. CDR3 DNA: TGTGCCAGCAGGGGAGAGAGTGACTATGGCTACACCTTC. It encodes CASRGESDYGYTF.

V usage is TRBV2 and J usage is TRBJ2-2; 9 positions match TRBD1. Losses at the gene ends were 8 bases for V and 4 bases for J; bases not matched to a gene: 5. This CDR3 region has 14 residues. Germline CDR1 is SNHLY and CDR2 is FYNNEI. The CDR3 DNA is TGTGCCAGCGGGGGGACAGGGCCCACCGGGGAGCTGTTTTTT. Its translation is CASGGTGPTGELFF.

The count of this clone is one. This chain uses TRBV7-2 with TRBJ2-2; D remains ambiguous. Looked up from germline, CDR1 is SGHTA and CDR2 is FQGNSA. V was clipped by 5 bases and J by 2 bases, with 15 bases between them. The CDR3 is 16 residues long. The CDR3 loop is CASSPNGPKNTGELFF. The CDR3 DNA follows: TGTGCCAGCAGCCCCAATGGCCCGAAAAACACCGGGGAGCTGTTTTTT.

The chain uses TRBV19 and TRBJ1-5; 8 bases fit TRBD1. The CDR3 covers 15 residues. The germline CDR1 and CDR2 sequences are LNHDA and SQIVND (reference sequence). The junction had 6 bases not matched to a gene; V was cut back by 6 bases and J by 2 bases. DNA for the CDR3: TGTGCCAGTAGAGAGGACAGGGCTGGCAATCAGCCCCAGCATTTT. Its protein is CASREDRAGNQPQHF.

The chain is built from TRBV7-3 and TRBJ1-1; D gene uncertain. From germline, CDR1 is SGHTA and CDR2 FQGTGA. V lost 2 bases and J 2 bases, leaving 9 bases between the germline ends. The CDR3 length is 14 residues. The CDR3 protein is CASSLAPGNTEAFF. The CDR3 DNA is TGTGCCAGCAGCTTAGCCCCGGGAAACACTGAAGCTTTCTTT.

The count of this clone is one. The DNA for the CDR3 is TGTGCCAGCAGTCCGAGGGGGGGGGAGCTGTTTTTT. This gives the protein CASSPRGGELFF. V and J are TRBV28 and TRBJ2-2; a weak D match, TRBD1 (6 bases). The CDR3 is made up of 12 amino acids. The ends were cut back, 5 bases at V and 8 bases at J, with 9 bases in the middle. CDR1 is MDHEN and CDR2 is SYDVKM in the germline V gene.

The chain couples TRBV7-2 to TRBJ2-7; 7 nucleotides align to TRBD2. Germline trimming cut 2 bases from V and 2 bases from J; bases unmatched to any gene: 12. CDR3 size: 17 residues. CDR1 is SGHTA, CDR2 FQGNSA, per germline. CDR3 DNA sequence: TGTGCCAGCAGCTTATCTTTCGGGCGGGAGCAAACCTACGAGCAGTACTTC. Translation gives CASSLSFGREQTYEQYF.

The chain recombines TRBV6-2 or TRBV6-3 with TRBJ2-3; 11 bases are shared with TRBD2. Trimming at V came to 5 bases and at J to 7 bases, leaving 5 bases not matched to a gene. Germline lookup yields CDR1 MNHEY and CDR2 SVGEGT. The CDR3 length is 14 residues. The CDR3 spells CASSPGTSGYTQYF. In DNA form, the CDR3 reads TGTGCCAGCAGTCCCGGGACTAGCGGCTATACGCAGTATTTT.

The chain has TRBV11-2 and TRBJ2-1; 11 bases are shared with TRBD2. CDR1 is SGHAT, CDR2 FQNNGV, per germline. The CDR3 length is 15 residues. With V trimmed by 2 bases and J by 9 bases, 6 bases remained unmatched. CDR3 region: CASSLTSGSRIEQFF. The CDR3, as DNA: TGTGCCAGCAGCTTAACTAGCGGGAGTCGGATTGAGCAGTTCTTC.

This clone is a singleton in its sample. The V call is TRBV16, the J call TRBJ1-5; D is unresolved. CDR3 length: 13 residues. Between the trimmed V and J ends, which lost 4 bases and 3 bases, there was a span of 7 bases. Germline CDR1 reads KGHSY; CDR2 reads FQNENV. The CDR3 spells CASSPDTNQPQHF. CDR3 DNA sequence: TGTGCCAGCAGCCCCGACACCAATCAGCCCCAGCATTTT.

This sequence joins TRBV3-1 (or the pseudogene TRBV3-2) and TRBJ1-6, with 8 bases identical to TRBD1. Trimming cost V 4 bases and J 8 bases; bases outside gene matches: 7. The CDR3 loop spans 15 amino acids. Germline V CDR1 and CDR2: LGHDT, YNNKEL (reference sequence). In nucleotides, the CDR3 is TGTGCCAGCAGCCCCCGGGACAGGAACCATTCACCCCTCCACTTT. It specifies CASSPRDRNHSPLHF.

The V gene is TRBV4-3, the J gene TRBJ1-1; D uncertain. The CDR3 consists of 16 residues. Germline assignment: CDR1 LGHNA and CDR2 YSLEER. V gave up 0 bases and J gave up 8 bases, with 19 bases separating them. CDR3 in amino acids: CASSQDWAGSSAEAFF. As DNA, the CDR3 is TGCGCCAGCAGCCAAGATTGGGCGGGCAGTTCTGCCGAAGCTTTCTTT.

The chain joins TRBV5-5 to TRBJ2-5, with D maybe TRBD2 (6 bases). Germline lookup yields CDR1 SGHKS and CDR2 YYEKEE (reference sequence). The CDR3 has 16 amino acids. Trimming removed 1 base from V and 0 bases from J, with 13 bases in between. The CDR3 sequence: CASSLPWTGDQETQYF. The CDR3 DNA reads as TGTGCCAGCAGCTTGCCCTGGACGGGGGACCAAGAGACCCAGTACTTC. The full variable domain, completed using reference TRBV5-5 and TRBJ2-5, is DAGVTQSPTHLIKTRGQQVTLRCSPISGHKSVSWYQQVLGQGPQFIFQYYEKEERGRGNFPDRFSARQFPNYSSELNVNALLLGDSALYLCASSLPWTGDQETQYFGPGTRLLVL.

This clone was counted only a few times. V and J are TRBV4-2 and TRBJ1-1; D remains ambiguous. The CDR3 has 13 residues. V lost 0 bases to trimming and J lost 7 bases, with 9 bases between them. Germline V gene data show CDR1 as LGHNA and CDR2 as YNFKEQ. The CDR3 reads CASSQDAAGEAFF. In DNA, the CDR3 is TGTGCCAGCAGCCAAGATGCGGCCGGTGAAGCTTTCTTT.

This sequence joins TRBV5-6 and TRBJ1-1, with 8 bases fitting TRBD1. CDR3 size: 17 residues. Trimming cost V 1 base and J 5 bases; bases outside gene matches: 13. Germline lookup yields CDR1 SGHDT and CDR2 YYEEEE. CDR3 loop: CASSLRTGGVPLTEAFF. The CDR3 DNA reads as TGTGCCAGCAGCTTGCGAACAGGGGGTGTCCCCTTGACTGAAGCTTTCTTT.

The V and J genes are TRBV19 and TRBJ2-2; 8 bases are a match to TRBD2. The length of the CDR3 is 14 residues. With V trimmed by 6 bases and J by 6 bases, 6 bases remained unmatched. Per the germline V gene, CDR1 is LNHDA and CDR2 is SQIVND (reference sequence). The chain's CDR3 is CASSQRLASGELFF. CDR3 bases: TGTGCCAGTAGCCAGAGACTAGCGTCCGGGGAGCTGTTTTTT.

This clone was picked up one time. CDR3 coding DNA: TGTGCCAGCAGTTTATCCTTGTGGCAGTTCTTC. Translated, it gives CASSLSLWQFF. The chain is built from TRBV12-3 or TRBV12-4 and TRBJ2-1; no definite D call. V lost 2 bases to trimming and J lost 12 bases, with 8 bases between them. The CDR3 length is 11 residues.

This sequence joins TRBV11-2 and TRBJ1-5, with D maybe TRBD1 (6 bases). Germline loops: CDR1 SGHAT, CDR2 FQNNGV. Between the trimmed V and J ends, which lost 4 bases and 7 bases, there was a span of 17 bases. This CDR3 contains 15 residues. The CDR3: CASSSLGGPGQPQHF. In DNA form, the CDR3 reads TGTGCCAGCAGCTCCCTCGGGGGGCCGGGGCAGCCCCAGCATTTT.

Worth noting for this clone: At the DNA level, this CDR3 is encoded by other sequences in the same sample as well. V usage is TRBV29-1 and J usage is TRBJ2-6, with D perhaps TRBD1 (6 bases). The CDR3 covers 14 residues. The V gene lost 3 bases and the J gene lost 0 bases, with 6 bases spanning the gap. Germline V gene sequence: CDR1 SQVTM, CDR2 ANQGSEA. This CDR3 reads CSVEDSSGANVLTF. CDR3 nucleotides: TGCAGCGTTGAGGACAGCTCTGGGGCCAACGTCCTGACTTTC.

This clone has a single count. The chain joins TRBV3-1 (or the pseudogene TRBV3-2) to TRBJ2-1; possible D gene TRBD2, 6 bases. CDR1 LGHDT and CDR2 YNNKEL come from the germline V gene (reference sequence). V lost 4 bases, J lost 10 bases, and 17 bases lay in between. The CDR3 has 14 amino acids. The chain's CDR3 is CASSLTSQAGEQFF. CDR3 nucleotide sequence: TGTGCCAGCAGCCTAACAAGCCAGGCGGGGGAGCAGTTCTTC.

This clone was seen only once. The chain combines TRBV5-1 with TRBJ2-7, with 7 bases identical to TRBD1. This CDR3 is 16 amino acids long. V shed 0 bases and J 5 bases; nucleotides not matched to a gene: 11. CDR1 SGHRS and CDR2 YFSETQ come from the germline V gene. CDR3 bases: TGCGCCAGCAGCTTGGAGGGAACAGGGGTCGGGGACGAGCAGTACTTC. Its translation is CASSLEGTGVGDEQYF. Looking up the rest from reference TRBV5-1 and TRBJ2-7 gives the full variable domain: KAGVTQTPRYLIKTRGQQVTLSCSPISGHRSVSWYQQTPGQGLQFLFEYFSETQRNKGNFPGRFSGRQFSNSRSEMNVSTLELGDSALYLCASSLEGTGVGDEQYFGPGTRLTVT.

This clone has only one observation. This sequence joins TRBV19 and TRBJ2-1; D ambiguous. The germline CDR1 and CDR2 sequences are LNHDA and SQIVND (reference sequence). This CDR3 contains 13 residues. Trimming took off 3 bases at V and 10 bases at J, with 13 bases between the two ends. CDR3 nucleotide sequence: TGTGCCAGTAGTATCCTCGATAGTAGAGAGCAGTTCTTC. It yields the protein CASSILDSREQFF.